This passage covers 9 T cell receptor beta chains from one sample sequenced in a study of post-analysis software for immune sequencing data. Whole-study results and caveats: Controls had lower frequencies than patients of a handful of TRBV segments, which included TRBV5-6, TRBV5-1 and TRBV20-1.

Built from TCR beta cDNA, the libraries had unique molecular identifiers in them. TCRdb called the PCR reads again in MiXCR, with one record for every CDR3 protein. The sample has roughly 540,000 distinct CDR3 sequences, 34% seen once. Their specific antigens are unknown. The sequenced material came from blood. These receptors were collected from a girl younger than 18 with multiple sclerosis.

This clonotype was seen a few times. The chain uses TRBV12-3 or TRBV12-4 and TRBJ1-2, with 7 nucleotides matching TRBD1. V lost 5 bases, J lost 5 bases, and 8 bases stayed unmatched. The CDR3 runs 14 residues. In nucleotides, the CDR3 is TGTGCCAGCAGTCCCCCCGGGACAGTTTATGGCTACACCTTC. Translation: CASSPPGTVYGYTF.

The rearrangement links TRBV14 to TRBJ2-5; unclear D gene. V dropped 1 base and J dropped 1 base, with 16 bases sitting between them. CDR3 length: 17 amino acids. Germline V CDR1 and CDR2: SGHDN, FVKESK. The CDR3 here is CASSQGLTRNLQETQYF. The CDR3 region has the DNA TGTGCCAGCAGCCAAGGCTTGACACGGAATCTCCAAGAGACCCAGTACTTC.

This clonotype showed up many times. The DNA for the CDR3 is TGTGCCAGCATGGCGGGGGAGACAGATACGCAGTATTTT. Translating it yields CASMAGETDTQYF. This sequence joins TRBV12-3 or TRBV12-4 and TRBJ2-3, with 7 bases identical to TRBD2. The CDR3 spans 13 residues. Germline trimming cut 7 bases from V and 3 bases from J; bases unmatched to any gene: 4.

The chain recombines TRBV20-1 with TRBJ1-5; a possible D gene is TRBD1 (5 bases). V lost 4 bases to trimming and J lost 4 bases, with 17 bases between them. The germline V gene encodes CDR1 DFQATT and CDR2 SNEGSKA (reference sequence). This CDR3 is built from 15 residues. CDR3 region: CSATEGGAGNQPQHF. The CDR3 DNA sequence: TGCAGTGCTACCGAGGGAGGGGCAGGGAATCAGCCCCAGCATTTT.

The chain carries TRBV4-2 and TRBJ2-7; unclear D gene. The CDR3 runs to 14 residues. V lost 0 bases to trimming and J lost 6 bases, with 12 bases between them. Germline CDR1 is LGHNA and CDR2 is YNFKEQ. Written as DNA, the CDR3 is TGTGCCAGCAGCCAAGAACGACGGCTCGGCGAGCAGTACTTC. Encoded protein: CASSQERRLGEQYF.

The rearrangement uses TRBV4-1 and TRBJ1-5; TRBD1 agrees at 11 bases. CDR3 length: 16 residues. Per germline, CDR1 MGHRA and CDR2 YSYEKL. V lost 2 bases to trimming and J lost 7 bases; unmatched junction nucleotides: 7. The CDR3 loop reads CASSQPGQGGRQPQHF. The CDR3, as DNA: TGCGCCAGCAGCCAACCGGGACAGGGGGGTAGACAGCCCCAGCATTTT.

The genes are TRBV5-4 and TRBJ2-1; 10 positions agree with TRBD2. Germline V gene lookup returns CDR1 SGHNT and CDR2 YYREEE (reference sequence). This CDR3 is built from 15 residues. The V and J ends lost 3 bases and 5 bases, in that order; junction bases with no gene match: 5. The CDR3: CASSSASGGDNEQFF. DNA of the CDR3: TGTGCCAGCAGCTCCGCTAGCGGGGGAGACAATGAGCAGTTCTTC.

This rearrangement joins TRBV20-1 to TRBJ2-3, with D possibly matching TRBD2 (7 bases). CDR3 length: 15 amino acids. Germline CDR1 and CDR2: DFQATT and SNEGSKA (reference sequence). V was pared by 6 bases and J by 2 bases, with 18 bases between. The CDR3 loop is CSAPGEGVYTDTQYF. The CDR3 nucleotides read TGCAGTGCCCCTGGGGAGGGGGTTTACACAGATACGCAGTATTTT.

Turning to this clonotype: One end of the junction does not line up with germline, which may come from a read error. The gene calls are TRBV7-6 and TRBJ1-4; 10 nucleotides match TRBD1. The CDR3 consists of 17 residues. The germline gives CDR1 SGHVS, CDR2 FNYEAQ. CDR3 loop: CASSSRQGAGTNEKLVF. CDR3 nucleotide sequence: TGTGCCAGCAGTTCTCGACAGGGGGCAGGAACTAATGAAAAACTGGTTTTT. Variable domain in full (rest from reference TRBV7-6 and TRBJ1-4): GAGVSQSPRYKVTKRGQDVALRCDPISGHVSLYWYRQALGQGPEFLTYFNYEAQQDKSGLPNDRFSAERPEGSISTLTIQRTEQRDSAMYRCASSSRQGAGTNEKLVFGSGTQLSVL.